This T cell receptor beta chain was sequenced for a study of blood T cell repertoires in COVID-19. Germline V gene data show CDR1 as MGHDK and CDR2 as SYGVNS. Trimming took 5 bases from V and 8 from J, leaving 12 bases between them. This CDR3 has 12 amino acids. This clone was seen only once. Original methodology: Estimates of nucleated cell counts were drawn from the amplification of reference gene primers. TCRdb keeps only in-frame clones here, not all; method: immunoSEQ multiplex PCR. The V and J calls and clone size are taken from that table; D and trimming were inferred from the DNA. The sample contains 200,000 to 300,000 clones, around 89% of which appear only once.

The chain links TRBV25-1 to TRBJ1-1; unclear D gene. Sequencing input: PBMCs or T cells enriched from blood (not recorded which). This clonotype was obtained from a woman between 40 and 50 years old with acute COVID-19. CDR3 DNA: TGTGCCAGCAGTCTCGGGGTAGGGGAAGCTTTCTTT. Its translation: CASSLGVGEAFF.